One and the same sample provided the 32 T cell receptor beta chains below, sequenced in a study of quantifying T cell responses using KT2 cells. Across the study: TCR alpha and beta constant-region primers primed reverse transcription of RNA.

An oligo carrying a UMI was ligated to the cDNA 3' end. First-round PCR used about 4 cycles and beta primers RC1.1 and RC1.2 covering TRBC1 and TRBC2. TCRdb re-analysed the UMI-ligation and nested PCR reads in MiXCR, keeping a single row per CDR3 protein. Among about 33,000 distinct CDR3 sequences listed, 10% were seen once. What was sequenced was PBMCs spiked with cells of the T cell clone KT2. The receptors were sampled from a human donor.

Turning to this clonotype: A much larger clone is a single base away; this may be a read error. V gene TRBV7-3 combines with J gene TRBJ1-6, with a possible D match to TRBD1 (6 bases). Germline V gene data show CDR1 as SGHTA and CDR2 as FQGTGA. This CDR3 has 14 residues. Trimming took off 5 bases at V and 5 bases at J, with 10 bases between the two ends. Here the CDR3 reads CASSTGTNNSPLHF. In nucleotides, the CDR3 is TGTGCCAGCAGCACAGGGACAAATAATTCACCCCTCCACTTT. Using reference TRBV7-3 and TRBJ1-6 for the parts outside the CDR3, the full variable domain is GAGVSQTPSNKVTEKGKYVELRCDPISGHTALYWYRQSLGQGPEFLIYFQGTGAADDSGLPNDRFFAVRPEGSVSTLKIQRTERGDSAVYLCASSTGTNNSPLHFGNGTRLTVT.

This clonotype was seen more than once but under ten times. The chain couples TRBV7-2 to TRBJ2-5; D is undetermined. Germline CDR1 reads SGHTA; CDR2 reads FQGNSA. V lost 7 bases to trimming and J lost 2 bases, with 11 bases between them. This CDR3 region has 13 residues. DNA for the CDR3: TGTGCCAGCACCCGCCCAGGTCAAGAGACCCAGTACTTC. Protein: CASTRPGQETQYF.

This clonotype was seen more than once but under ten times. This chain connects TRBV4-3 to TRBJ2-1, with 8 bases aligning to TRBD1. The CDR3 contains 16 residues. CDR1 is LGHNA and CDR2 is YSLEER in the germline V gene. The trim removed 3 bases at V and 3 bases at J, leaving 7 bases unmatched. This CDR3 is CASSHQDRASYNEQFF. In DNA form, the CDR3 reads TGCGCCAGCAGCCACCAGGACAGGGCAAGCTACAATGAGCAGTTCTTC.

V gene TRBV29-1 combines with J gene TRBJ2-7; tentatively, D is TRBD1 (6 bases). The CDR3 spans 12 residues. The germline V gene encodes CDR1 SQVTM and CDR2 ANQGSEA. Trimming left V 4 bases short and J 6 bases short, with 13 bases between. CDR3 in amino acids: CSVAQGSGEQYF. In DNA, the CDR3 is TGCAGCGTTGCTCAGGGGTCAGGCGAGCAGTACTTC.

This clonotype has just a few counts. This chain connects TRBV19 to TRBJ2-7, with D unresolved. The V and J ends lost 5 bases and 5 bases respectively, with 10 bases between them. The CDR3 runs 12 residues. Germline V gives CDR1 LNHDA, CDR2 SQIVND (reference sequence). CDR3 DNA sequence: TGTGCCAGTAGTTCCCACGTCCACGAGCAGTACTTC. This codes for CASSSHVHEQYF.

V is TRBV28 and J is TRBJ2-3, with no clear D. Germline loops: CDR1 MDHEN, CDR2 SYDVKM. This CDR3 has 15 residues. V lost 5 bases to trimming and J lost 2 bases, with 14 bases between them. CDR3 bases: TGTGCCAGCAGTCCCCCCGGCGGAAACACAGATACGCAGTATTTT. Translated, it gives CASSPPGGNTDTQYF. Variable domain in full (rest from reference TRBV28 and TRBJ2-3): DVKVTQSSRYLVKRTGEKVFLECVQDMDHENMFWYRQDPGLGLRLIYFSYDVKMKEKGDIPEGYSVSREKKERFSLILESASTNQTSMYLCASSPPGGNTDTQYFGPGTRLTVL.

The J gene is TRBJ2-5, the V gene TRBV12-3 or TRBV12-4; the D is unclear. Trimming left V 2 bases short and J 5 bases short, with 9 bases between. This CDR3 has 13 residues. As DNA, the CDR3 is TGTGCCAGCAGTTTAACGCGGTGGGAGACCCAGTACTTC. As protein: CASSLTRWETQYF.

In DNA form, the CDR3 reads TGTGCCAGCAGCTCCACAGTCTACGAGCAGTACTTC. It specifies CASSSTVYEQYF. The chain combines TRBV7-9 with TRBJ2-7; D uncertain. CDR1 and CDR2 (germline): SEHNR, FQNEAQ (reference sequence). Deletions cut 4 bases from V and 3 bases from J, with 7 bases between. The CDR3 is made up of 12 amino acids.

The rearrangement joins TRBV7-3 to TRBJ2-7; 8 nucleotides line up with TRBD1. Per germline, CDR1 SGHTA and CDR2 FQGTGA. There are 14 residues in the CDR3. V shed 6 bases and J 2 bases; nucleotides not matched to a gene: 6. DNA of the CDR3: TGTGCCAGCAGTAGAAGACAGGGGCCCTACGAGCAGTACTTC. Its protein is CASSRRQGPYEQYF. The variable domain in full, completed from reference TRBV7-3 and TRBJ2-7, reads GAGVSQTPSNKVTEKGKYVELRCDPISGHTALYWYRQSLGQGPEFLIYFQGTGAADDSGLPNDRFFAVRPEGSVSTLKIQRTERGDSAVYLCASSRRQGPYEQYFGPGTRLTVT.

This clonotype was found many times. CDR3: CASRISSNQPQHF. The CDR3 DNA is TGTGCCAGCCGGATATCTAGCAATCAGCCCCAGCATTTT. The chain combines TRBV7-9 with TRBJ1-5; D not certain. The germline V gene has CDR1 SEHNR and CDR2 FQNEAQ (reference sequence). Trimming removed 8 bases at V and 0 bases at J, with 8 bases between. The CDR3 consists of 13 residues. Full variable domain (rest looked up from reference TRBV7-9 and TRBJ1-5): DTGVSQNPRHKITKRGQNVTFRCDPISEHNRLYWYRQTLGQGPEFLTYFQNEAQLEKSRLLSDRFSAERPKGSFSTLEIQRTEQGDSAMYLCASRISSNQPQHFGDGTRLSIL.

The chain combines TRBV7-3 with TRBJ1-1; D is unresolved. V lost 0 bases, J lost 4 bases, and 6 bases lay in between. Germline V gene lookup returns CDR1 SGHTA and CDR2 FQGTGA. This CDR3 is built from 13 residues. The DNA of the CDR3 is TGTGCCAGCAGCTTAACTTTGAGCACTGAAGCTTTCTTT. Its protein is CASSLTLSTEAFF. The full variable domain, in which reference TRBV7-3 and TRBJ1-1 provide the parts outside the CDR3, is GAGVSQTPSNKVTEKGKYVELRCDPISGHTALYWYRQSLGQGPEFLIYFQGTGAADDSGLPNDRFFAVRPEGSVSTLKIQRTERGDSAVYLCASSLTLSTEAFFGQGTRLTVV.

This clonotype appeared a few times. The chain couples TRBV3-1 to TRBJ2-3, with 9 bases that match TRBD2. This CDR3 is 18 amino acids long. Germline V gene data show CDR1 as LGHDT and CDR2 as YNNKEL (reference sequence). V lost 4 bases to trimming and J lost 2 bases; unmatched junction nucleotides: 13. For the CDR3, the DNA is TGTGCCAGCAGCCCGGGGGCAACTAGCGGGTCACCCACAGATACGCAGTATTTT. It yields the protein CASSPGATSGSPTDTQYF.

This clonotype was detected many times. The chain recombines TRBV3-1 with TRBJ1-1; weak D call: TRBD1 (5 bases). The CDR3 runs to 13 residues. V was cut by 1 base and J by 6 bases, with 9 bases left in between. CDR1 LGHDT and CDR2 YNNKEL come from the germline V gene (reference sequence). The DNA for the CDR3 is TGTGCCAGCAGCCAAGCAGGGATATCTGAAGCTTTCTTT. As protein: CASSQAGISEAFF.

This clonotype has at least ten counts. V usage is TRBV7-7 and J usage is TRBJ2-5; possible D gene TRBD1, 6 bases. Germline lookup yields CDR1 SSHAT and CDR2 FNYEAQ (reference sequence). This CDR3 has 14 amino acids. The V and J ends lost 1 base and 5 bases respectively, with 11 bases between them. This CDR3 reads CASSLDGGRETQYF. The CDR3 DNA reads TGTGCCAGCAGCTTAGATGGGGGCCGGGAGACCCAGTACTTC.

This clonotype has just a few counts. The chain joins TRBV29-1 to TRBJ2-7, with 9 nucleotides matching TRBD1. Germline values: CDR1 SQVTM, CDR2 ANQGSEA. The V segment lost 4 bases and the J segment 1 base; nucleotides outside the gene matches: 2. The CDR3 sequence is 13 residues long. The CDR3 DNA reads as TGCAGCGTTGGGGGACAGGGATCCTACGAGCAGTACTTC. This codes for CSVGGQGSYEQYF.

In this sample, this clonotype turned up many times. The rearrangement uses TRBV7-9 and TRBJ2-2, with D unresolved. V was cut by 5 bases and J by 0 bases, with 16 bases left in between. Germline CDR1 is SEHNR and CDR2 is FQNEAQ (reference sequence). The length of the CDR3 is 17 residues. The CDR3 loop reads CASSPPLDGTNTGELFF. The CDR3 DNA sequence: TGTGCCAGCAGCCCCCCGTTGGACGGAACGAACACCGGGGAGCTGTTTTTT.

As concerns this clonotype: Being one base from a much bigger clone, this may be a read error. CDR3 sequence (DNA): TGTACCAGCAGTTCGTCAGGGGGTAAACTAGGTGGCTACACCTTC. Protein: CTSSSSGGKLGGYTF. This chain uses TRBV6-5 with TRBJ1-2; 7 bases map to TRBD1. This CDR3 has 15 residues. The germline CDR1 and CDR2 sequences are MNHEY and SVGAGI.

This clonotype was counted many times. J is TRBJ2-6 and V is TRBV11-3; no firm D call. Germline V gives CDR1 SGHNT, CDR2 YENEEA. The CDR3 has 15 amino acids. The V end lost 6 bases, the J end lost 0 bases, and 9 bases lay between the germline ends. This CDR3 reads CASSWTTSGANVLTF. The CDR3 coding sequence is TGTGCCAGCAGTTGGACGACCTCTGGGGCCAACGTCCTGACTTTC.

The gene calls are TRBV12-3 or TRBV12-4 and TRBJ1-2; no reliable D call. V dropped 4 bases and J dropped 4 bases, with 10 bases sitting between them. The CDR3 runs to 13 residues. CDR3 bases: TGTGCCAGCAGTTCCTTCGGAATCTATGGCTACACCTTC. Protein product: CASSSFGIYGYTF.

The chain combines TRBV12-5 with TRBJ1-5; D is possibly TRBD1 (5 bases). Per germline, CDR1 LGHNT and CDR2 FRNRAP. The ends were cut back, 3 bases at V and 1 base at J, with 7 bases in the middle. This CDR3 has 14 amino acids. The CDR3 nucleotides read TGTGCTAGTGGTTTTCAGGGCAGCAATCAGCCCCAGCATTTT. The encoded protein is CASGFQGSNQPQHF.

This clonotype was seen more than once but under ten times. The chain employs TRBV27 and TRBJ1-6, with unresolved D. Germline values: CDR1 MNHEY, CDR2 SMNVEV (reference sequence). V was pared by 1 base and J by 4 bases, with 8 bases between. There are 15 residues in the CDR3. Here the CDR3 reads CASSLFFGYNSPLHF. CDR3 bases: TGTGCCAGCAGTTTATTTTTCGGATATAATTCACCCCTCCACTTT.

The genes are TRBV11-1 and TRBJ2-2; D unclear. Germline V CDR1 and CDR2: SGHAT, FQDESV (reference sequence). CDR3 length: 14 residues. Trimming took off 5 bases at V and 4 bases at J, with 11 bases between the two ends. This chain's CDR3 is CASSPAFVTGELFF. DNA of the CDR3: TGTGCCAGCAGCCCCGCGTTTGTCACCGGGGAGCTGTTTTTT.

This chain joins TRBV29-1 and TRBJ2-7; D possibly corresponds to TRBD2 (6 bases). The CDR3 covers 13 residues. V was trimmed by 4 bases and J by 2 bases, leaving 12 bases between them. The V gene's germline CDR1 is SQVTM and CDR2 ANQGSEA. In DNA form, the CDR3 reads TGCAGCGTTGGGGGAGGCAGAGCCTACGAGCAGTACTTC. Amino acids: CSVGGGRAYEQYF.

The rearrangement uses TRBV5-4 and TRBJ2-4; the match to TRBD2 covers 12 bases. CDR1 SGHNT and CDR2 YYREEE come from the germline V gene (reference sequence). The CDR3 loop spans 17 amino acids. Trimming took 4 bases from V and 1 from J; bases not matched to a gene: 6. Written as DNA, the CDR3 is TGTGCCAGCAGCCCCCGAACTAGCGGGGGGGCCAAAAACATTCAGTACTTC. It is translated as CASSPRTSGGAKNIQYF.

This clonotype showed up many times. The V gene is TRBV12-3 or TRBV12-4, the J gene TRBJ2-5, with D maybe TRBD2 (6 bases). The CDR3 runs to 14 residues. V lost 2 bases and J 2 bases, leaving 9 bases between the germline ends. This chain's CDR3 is CASSLIAAQETQYF. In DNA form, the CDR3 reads TGTGCCAGCAGTTTAATAGCGGCGCAAGAGACCCAGTACTTC.

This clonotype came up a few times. CDR3 bases: TGTGCCAGCAGCAAAGCGCGACTAGGGTTGAACACTGAAGCTTTCTTT. It yields the protein CASSKARLGLNTEAFF. The chain has TRBV21-1 and TRBJ1-1. TRBV21-1 is termed a pseudogene. This CDR3 is built from 16 residues.

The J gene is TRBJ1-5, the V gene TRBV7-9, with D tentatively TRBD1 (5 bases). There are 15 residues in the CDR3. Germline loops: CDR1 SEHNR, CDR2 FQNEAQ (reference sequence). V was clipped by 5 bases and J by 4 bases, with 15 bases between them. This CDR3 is CASSPPGPGNQPQHF. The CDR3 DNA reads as TGTGCCAGCAGCCCCCCGGGACCCGGTAATCAGCCCCAGCATTTT. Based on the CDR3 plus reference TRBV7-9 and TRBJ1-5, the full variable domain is DTGVSQNPRHKITKRGQNVTFRCDPISEHNRLYWYRQTLGQGPEFLTYFQNEAQLEKSRLLSDRFSAERPKGSFSTLEIQRTEQGDSAMYLCASSPPGPGNQPQHFGDGTRLSIL.

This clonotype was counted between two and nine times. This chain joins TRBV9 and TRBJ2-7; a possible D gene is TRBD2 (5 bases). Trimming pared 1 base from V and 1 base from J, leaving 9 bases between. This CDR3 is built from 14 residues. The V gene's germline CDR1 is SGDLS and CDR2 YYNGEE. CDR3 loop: CASSVNPGSYEQYF. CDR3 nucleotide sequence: TGTGCCAGCAGCGTAAACCCGGGGTCCTACGAGCAGTACTTC.

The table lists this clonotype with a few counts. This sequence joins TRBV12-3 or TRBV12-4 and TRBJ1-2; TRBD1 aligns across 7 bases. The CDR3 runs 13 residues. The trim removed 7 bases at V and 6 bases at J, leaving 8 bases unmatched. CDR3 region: CASTMGTGDGYTF. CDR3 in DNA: TGTGCCAGCACCATGGGAACAGGGGATGGCTACACCTTC.

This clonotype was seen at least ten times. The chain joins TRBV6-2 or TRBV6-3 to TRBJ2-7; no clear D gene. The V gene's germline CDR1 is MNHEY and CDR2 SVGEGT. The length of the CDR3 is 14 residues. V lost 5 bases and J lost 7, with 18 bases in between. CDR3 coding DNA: TGTGCCAGCAGTACGAGCCCCCGGCCCGGAGAGCAGTACTTC. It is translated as CASSTSPRPGEQYF.

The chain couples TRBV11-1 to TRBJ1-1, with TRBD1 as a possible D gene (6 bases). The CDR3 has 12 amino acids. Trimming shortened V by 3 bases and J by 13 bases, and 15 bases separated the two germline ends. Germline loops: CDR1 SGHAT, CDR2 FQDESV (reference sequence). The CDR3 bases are TGTGCCAGCAGCTTCGACAGGACGCCACTTTTCTTT. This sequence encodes CASSFDRTPLFF.

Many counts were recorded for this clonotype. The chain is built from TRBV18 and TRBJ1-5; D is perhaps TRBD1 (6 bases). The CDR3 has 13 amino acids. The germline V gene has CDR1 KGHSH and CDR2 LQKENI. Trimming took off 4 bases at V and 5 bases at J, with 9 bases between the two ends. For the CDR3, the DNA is TGTGCCAGCTCACGGGAGGGGGATCAGCCCCAGCATTTT. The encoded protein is CASSREGDQPQHF. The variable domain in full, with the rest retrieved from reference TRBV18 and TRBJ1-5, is NAGVMQNPRHLVRRRGQEARLRCSPMKGHSHVYWYRQLPEEGLKFMVYLQKENIIDESGMPKERFSAEFPKEGPSILRIQQVVRGDSAAYFCASSREGDQPQHFGDGTRLSIL.